This TCR beta chain was found in a study of radiation and T cells in renal cell carcinoma. In the study overall: Nephrectomy followed 15 Gy stereotactic body radiation by 4 weeks. Findings of the study overall: Top tumor clonotypes rose in blood 2 weeks post-radiation, then contracted.

Method: immunoSEQ multiplex PCR; TCRdb's copy keeps in-frame clones and lacks some. The table includes around 60,000 clones, roughly four fifths detected once. The V end was cut by 7 bases, the J end by 6 bases, with 14 bases between. CDR1 and CDR2 from the germline V gene are SNHLY and FYNNEI. CDR3 length equals 13 residues. Time point indicated: blood 2 weeks post-SBRT. The treatment: 15 Gy SBRT to primary tumor, nephrectomy 4 weeks later. Serial blood draws occurred at baseline and 2 and 4 weeks post-SBRT. The patient's renal cell carcinoma had clear cell pathology. About this clone itself: Its antigen is still unknown.

The sequence was obtained from a man aged 60-69 years with renal cell carcinoma. V gene TRBV2 combines with J gene TRBJ2-3, with D possibly being TRBD1 or TRBD2 (6 bases each). The source was blood, collected from a patient whose treatment included radiotherapy and nephrectomy. The CDR3 loop is CASKVGGGDTQYF. In nucleotides, the CDR3 is TGTGCCAGCAAGGTGGGGGGCGGTGATACGCAGTATTTT.